The 11 T cell receptor beta chains presented below share a single source sample, sequenced in a study of cytomegalovirus exposure and HLA in healthy donors. In the PCR, 60 Vbeta and 13 Jbeta primers were used. Clones were read by immunoSEQ multiplex PCR, and TCRdb kept only the in-frame ones, dropping some. The sample includes roughly 120,000 clones, 77% of them seen just once. Sequenced input: PBMCs. The source of these receptors is a human donor in good health.

The CDR3 spells CAWRTTHEQYF. The CDR3 DNA sequence: TGTGCCTGGAGAACAACCCACGAGCAGTACTTC. This chain connects TRBV30 to TRBJ2-7; D is uncertain. The CDR3 loop spans 11 amino acids. V was pared by 3 bases and J by 5 bases, with 8 bases between. The germline V gene has CDR1 GTSNPN and CDR2 SVGIG (reference sequence).

V and J are TRBV28 and TRBJ1-1; 7 nucleotides align to TRBD1. Germline-derived CDR1 and CDR2 are MDHEN and SYDVKM. With 10 bases clipped from V and 6 bases from J, the junction kept 14 bases outside the gene matches. The CDR3 spans 14 residues. The CDR3 sequence: CATLNRGTIAEAFF. Written as DNA, the CDR3 is TGTGCCACCCTCAACAGGGGTACTATCGCTGAAGCTTTCTTT.

The chain links TRBV4-1 to TRBJ2-3; D uncertain. CDR1 is MGHRA and CDR2 is YSYEKL in the germline V gene. V dropped 2 bases and J dropped 2 bases, with 14 bases sitting between them. The CDR3 totals 16 residues. The CDR3 DNA follows: TGCGCCAGCAGCCAATATCCTAAAGATTTCACAGATACGCAGTATTTT. It translates to CASSQYPKDFTDTQYF.

This clone was picked up one time. The V gene is TRBV9, the J gene TRBJ1-4, with TRBD1 identical over 10 bases. Germline V gives CDR1 SGDLS, CDR2 YYNGEE. The CDR3 length is 17 residues. Germline trimming cut 2 bases from V and 3 bases from J; bases unmatched to any gene: 7. The CDR3 nucleotides are TGTGCCAGCAGCGTCGGACAGGGGGGGAACGCTAATGAAAAACTGTTTTTT. It encodes CASSVGQGGNANEKLFF.

V gene TRBV18 combines with J gene TRBJ1-4, with 8 nucleotides matching TRBD1. The trim removed 5 bases at V and 10 bases at J, leaving 6 bases unmatched. CDR1 and CDR2 (germline): KGHSH, LQKENI. CDR3 length equals 13 residues. The CDR3 coding sequence is TGTGCCAGCTCAACCGACAGGGGTGGAAAACTGTTTTTT. It specifies CASSTDRGGKLFF.

A few counts support this clone. CDR3 DNA: TGTGCCATCAGTGAGTCGATGCGCGGGGGGGAGACCCAGTACTTC. Translated, it gives CAISESMRGGETQYF. This chain joins TRBV10-3 and TRBJ2-5; 8 nucleotides match TRBD2. The CDR3 sequence is 15 residues long. Germline assignment: CDR1 ENHRY and CDR2 SYGVKD. V lost 0 bases, J lost 5 bases, and 5 bases stayed unmatched.

In this sample, this clone turned up once. CDR3 nucleotides: TGTGCCAGCAGCTCCCTGAACAGGGTGGAGGAGGAGACCCAGTACTTC. Amino acid sequence: CASSSLNRVEEETQYF. The V gene is TRBV7-6, the J gene TRBJ2-5, with D possibly matching TRBD1 (6 bases). This CDR3 has 16 amino acids. The V end was cut by 4 bases, the J end by 5 bases, with 20 bases between. Looked up from germline, CDR1 is SGHVS and CDR2 is FNYEAQ.

V gene TRBV10-3 combines with J gene TRBJ2-1; 13 bases are a match to TRBD2. Trimming took 6 bases from V and 10 from J; bases not matched to a gene: 21. CDR1 and CDR2 (germline): ENHRY, SYGVKD. This CDR3 comprises 19 residues. The CDR3 reads CAISPGTSGTGFGWEEQFF. The CDR3 DNA sequence: TGTGCCATCAGCCCTGGGACTAGCGGGACCGGATTTGGGTGGGAAGAGCAGTTCTTC.

The rearrangement joins TRBV11-2 to TRBJ2-1; the match to TRBD2 covers 10 bases. The germline V gene has CDR1 SGHAT and CDR2 FQNNGV. The CDR3 is made up of 14 amino acids. After removal of 3 bases from V and 5 bases from J, the junction contained 1 base not matched to a gene. The DNA for the CDR3 is TGTGCCAGCAGCTTTACTAGCGGGAACAATGAGCAGTTCTTC. The encoded protein is CASSFTSGNNEQFF. The complete variable domain, with remaining parts taken from reference TRBV11-2 and TRBJ2-1, reads EAGVAQSPRYKIIEKRQSVAFWCNPISGHATLYWYQQILGQGPKLLIQFQNNGVVDDSQLPKDRFSAERLKGVDSTLKIQPAKLEDSAVYLCASSFTSGNNEQFFGPGTRLTVL.

The chain links TRBV7-8 to TRBJ2-3, with 14 bases fitting TRBD2. Trimming removed 3 bases from V and 8 bases from J; junction bases left unmatched: 7. The CDR3 length is 16 residues. The germline V gene encodes CDR1 SGHVS and CDR2 FQNEAQ. The CDR3 DNA is TGTGCCAGCAGCTTCCCCGGGACTAGCGGGAGTACTACGCAGTATTTT. Encoded protein: CASSFPGTSGSTTQYF.

The chain couples TRBV6-5 to TRBJ2-1, with D possibly matching TRBD2 (6 bases). Germline V gives CDR1 MNHEY, CDR2 SVGAGI. The CDR3 is 15 residues long. Trimming removed 5 bases from V and 2 bases from J, with 13 bases in between. The DNA for the CDR3 is TGTGCCAGCAGTGGGGGGAGAGCGGCCTACAATGAGCAGTTCTTC. As protein: CASSGGRAAYNEQFF.